Listed below are T cell receptor beta chains from one sample, sequenced in a study of OX40 agonist ivuxolimab in advanced cancers. Assay used: immunoSEQ multiplex PCR; TCRdb lists only in-frame clones, some missing. The repertoire holds about 55,000 clones, with almost 90% as singletons. This material consisted of CD4+ or CD8+ T cells sorted from blood, taken in a trial of the OX40 agonist ivuxolimab. The source is an adult with an advanced solid tumor such as melanoma, head and neck, liver or kidney cancer. Each CDR3 is given with its conserved first and last residue. Fields, in order: V gene, J gene, D gene, clone size, CDR3 length, CDR3 protein, CDR3 DNA. The D gene is left open where the match is weak. Rows may omit the clone size; those that give it use once, few, many or a size class.

>TRBV10-3|TRBJ2-2|TRBD2|NA|16
CAITGLAGGHTGELFF
TGTGCCATCACCGGACTAGCGGGAGGTCACACCGGGGAGCTGTTTTTT
>TRBV7-9|TRBJ2-1|TRBD2|once|15
CASSLVGGRDDEQFF
TGTGCCAGCAGCTTAGTGGGCGGGAGGGACGATGAGCAGTTCTTC
>TRBV19|TRBJ1-5|NA|few|14
CASGRGTSNQPQHF
TGTGCCAGCGGTCGGGGGACGAGCAATCAGCCCCAGCATTTT
>TRBV10-1|TRBJ2-7|TRBD2|NA|15
CASSAGTSGVYEQYF
TGCGCCAGCAGCGCCGGGACTAGCGGGGTTTACGAGCAGTACTTC
>TRBV6-5|TRBJ2-3|TRBD1|NA|14
CASSSRQGPDTQYF
TGTGCCAGCAGTTCCCGACAGGGCCCAGATACGCAGTATTTT
>TRBV4-1|TRBJ1-2|TRBD1|NA|15
CASSQVAGTGYGYTF
TGCGCCAGCAGCCAAGTAGCCGGGACAGGCTATGGCTACACCTTC
>TRBV7-8|TRBJ2-3|TRBD2|NA|16
CASSLATGLVGDTQYF
TGTGCCAGCAGCTTAGCTACGGGACTAGTTGGAGATACGCAGTATTTT
>TRBV5-1|TRBJ2-5|TRBD2|NA|17
CASSPLTSGRGQETQYF
TGCGCCAGCAGCCCCTTGACTAGCGGGAGGGGGCAAGAGACCCAGTACTTC
>TRBV30|TRBJ2-7|NA|NA|13
CAWSVGREYEQYF
TGTGCCTGGAGTGTAGGCAGGGAGTACGAGCAGTACTTC
>TRBV6-1|TRBJ2-3|TRBD1|NA|15
CASRAGTGGPDTQYF
TGTGCCAGCAGGGCCGGGACAGGGGGACCAGATACGCAGTATTTT